These 21 T cell receptor beta chains share one sample of origin, sequenced in a study of post-analysis software for immune sequencing data. Study outcomes and limitations: Five TRBV segments occurring more often in patients than controls included TRBV5-6, TRBV5-1 and TRBV20-1.

No antigen has been assigned to these receptors. cDNA libraries for TCR beta contained unique molecular identifiers. TCRdb independently ran MiXCR on the PCR reads; one entry per CDR3 protein. The table shows about 200,000 distinct CDR3 sequences, with around 29% occurring only once. The source material was blood. All receptors derive from a girl between 2 and 17 years old with multiple sclerosis.

This clonotype was observed many times. V and J are TRBV7-8 and TRBJ2-1; D is perhaps TRBD2 (5 bases). This CDR3 contains 15 residues. Trimming took 7 bases from V and 0 from J, leaving 13 bases between them. The germline gives CDR1 SGHVS, CDR2 FQNEAQ. CDR3 DNA: TGTGCCAGCATCCCCGGGGTTTACTCCTACAATGAGCAGTTCTTC. Its translation: CASIPGVYSYNEQFF.

This clonotype was counted at least ten times. CDR3 loop: CATSVYSQETQYF. CDR3 coding DNA: TGTGCCACCTCAGTCTATTCGCAAGAGACCCAGTACTTC. The J gene is TRBJ2-5, the V gene TRBV15; D is undetermined. Per the germline V gene, CDR1 is LNHNV and CDR2 is YYDKDF (reference sequence). V gave up 8 bases and J gave up 2 bases, with 12 bases separating them. The CDR3 contains 13 residues.

This clonotype was seen more than once but under ten times. This chain joins TRBV3-1 and TRBJ2-5; D could derive from TRBD1 or TRBD2 (5 bases each). The length of the CDR3 is 12 residues. The ends were cut back, 2 bases at V and 11 bases at J, with 12 bases in the middle. CDR1 is LGHDT, CDR2 YNNKEL, per germline (reference sequence). This CDR3 reads CASSQRVGEQYF. CDR3 DNA: TGTGCCAGCAGCCAACGGGTGGGGGAGCAGTACTTC.

The V call is TRBV9, the J call TRBJ2-7, with 13 bases that match TRBD2. Trimming at V came to 4 bases and at J to 5 bases, leaving 6 bases not matched to a gene. Germline V lookup: CDR1 SGDLS, CDR2 YYNGEE. The CDR3 is 15 amino acids. The CDR3 spells CASSPSGTSGNEQYF. The CDR3 nucleotides read TGTGCCAGCAGCCCATCCGGGACTAGCGGGAACGAGCAGTACTTC. Using reference TRBV9 and TRBJ2-7 for the parts outside the CDR3, the full variable domain is DSGVTQTPKHLITATGQRVTLRCSPRSGDLSVYWYQQSLDQGLQFLIQYYNGEERAKGNILERFSAQQFPDLHSELNLSSLELGDSALYFCASSPSGTSGNEQYFGPGTRLTVT.

The J gene is TRBJ2-1, the V gene TRBV20-1, with unresolved D. Germline V gives CDR1 DFQATT, CDR2 SNEGSKA (reference sequence). There are 14 residues in the CDR3. Deletions cut 6 bases from V and 2 bases from J, with 14 bases between. CDR3 in DNA: TGCAGTGCAAACACAGACGGCCCCTACAATGAGCAGTTCTTC. Amino acids: CSANTDGPYNEQFF.

The sample holds one count of this clonotype. This clone may be a read error of a much larger clone one base away. This chain joins TRBV5-1 and TRBJ2-7, with 7 nucleotides matching TRBD2. CDR3 length equals 14 residues. Germline CDR1 reads SGHRS; CDR2 reads YFSETQ. The CDR3 region is CASSGRDYSYERYF. The CDR3 DNA follows: TGCGCCAGCAGCGGCCGGGACTACTCCTACGAGCGGTACTTC.

A note on this clonotype: Being one base from a much bigger clone, this may be a read error. This chain connects TRBV2 to TRBJ2-3; D unresolved. V was clipped by 6 bases and J by 3 bases, with 10 bases between them. Per the germline V gene, CDR1 is SNHLY and CDR2 is FYNNEI. The CDR3 runs to 13 residues. Here the CDR3 DNA reads TGTGCCAGCAGCTGGGGAAGAACAGATACGCAGTATTTT. Its translation: CASSWGRTDTQYF.

The sample holds a few counts of this clonotype. V and J are TRBV5-1 and TRBJ2-7, with D possibly being TRBD1 (6 bases). Looked up from germline, CDR1 is SGHRS and CDR2 is YFSETQ. The V and J ends lost 0 bases and 6 bases respectively, with 13 bases between them. This CDR3 comprises 14 residues. The CDR3 region is CASSLDRAGVEQYF. The CDR3, as DNA: TGCGCCAGCAGCTTGGACCGAGCAGGGGTCGAGCAGTACTTC.

This clonotype was detected only a few times. The chain has TRBV20-1 and TRBJ1-5; D is possibly TRBD1 (5 bases). CDR1 is DFQATT, CDR2 SNEGSKA, per germline (reference sequence). The V end was cut by 5 bases, the J end by 0 bases, with 11 bases between. The CDR3 has 14 amino acids. The CDR3 loop reads CSAAGVYSNQPQHF. CDR3 sequence (DNA): TGCAGTGCTGCGGGGGTTTATAGCAATCAGCCCCAGCATTTT.

This clonotype appeared a few times. A read error may be the cause here, since a much bigger clone is one base away. The V gene is TRBV29-1, the J gene TRBJ1-1; no firm D call. From germline, CDR1 is SQVTM and CDR2 ANQGSEA. V shed 8 bases and J shed 5 bases, with 15 bases lying between them. This CDR3 spans 12 amino acids. CDR3 nucleotides: TGCAGCTGTGACCGGGAGGCGACTGAAGCTTTCTTT. Translating it yields CSCDREATEAFF.

There are a few counts of this clonotype. The V and J genes are TRBV6-5 and TRBJ2-7; the D call may be TRBD1 or TRBD2 (5 bases each). Germline CDR1 and CDR2: MNHEY and SVGAGI. This CDR3 has 13 residues. V lost 4 bases and J 9 bases, leaving 16 bases between the germline ends. In DNA, the CDR3 is TGTGCCAGCAGTTTTCTAGAAGGGGACGGGCAGTACTTC. Its protein is CASSFLEGDGQYF.

This clonotype was counted many times. The chain uses TRBV5-1 and TRBJ1-2; no reliable D call. The CDR3 is made up of 14 amino acids. V shed 4 bases and J shed 2 bases, with 12 bases lying between them. Looked up from germline, CDR1 is SGHRS and CDR2 is YFSETQ. CDR3 coding DNA: TGCGCCAGCAGCGACGGACGTAGCAACTATGGCTACACCTTC. It specifies CASSDGRSNYGYTF.

This clonotype was counted many times. This rearrangement joins TRBV28 to TRBJ2-5; 8 nucleotides align to TRBD2. After removal of 6 bases from V and 5 bases from J, the junction contained 17 bases not matched to a gene. The CDR3 consists of 17 residues. CDR1 MDHEN and CDR2 SYDVKM come from the germline V gene. The CDR3 bases are TGTGCCAGCAGCCACCATTTGGGACTAGTGGGAAGTGAGACCCAGTACTTC. As protein: CASSHHLGLVGSETQYF.

This clonotype was observed many times. The genes are TRBV3-1 and TRBJ2-7; D gene unclear. This CDR3 region has 14 residues. Trimming removed 0 bases from V and 4 bases from J, with 10 bases in between. CDR1 LGHDT and CDR2 YNNKEL come from the germline V gene (reference sequence). CDR3 in DNA: TGTGCCAGCAGCCAAGATTTCTCGGGTTACGAGCAGTACTTC. Amino acids: CASSQDFSGYEQYF.

This clonotype was seen only a few times. The chain is built from TRBV11-2 and TRBJ2-4; D is uncertain. CDR1 and CDR2 from the germline V gene are SGHAT and FQNNGV. The V end was cut by 6 bases, the J end by 13 bases, with 13 bases between. CDR3 length: 11 amino acids. CDR3 in amino acids: CASSSDWAQYF. In nucleotides, the CDR3 is TGTGCCAGCAGTTCTGACTGGGCGCAGTACTTC. Based on the CDR3 plus reference TRBV11-2 and TRBJ2-4, the full variable domain is EAGVAQSPRYKIIEKRQSVAFWCNPISGHATLYWYQQILGQGPKLLIQFQNNGVVDDSQLPKDRFSAERLKGVDSTLKIQPAKLEDSAVYLCASSSDWAQYFGAGTRLSVL.

This clonotype has only a few counts. The chain combines TRBV5-1 with TRBJ2-7; 9 nucleotides match TRBD2. The junction had 13 bases not matched to a gene; V was cut back by 7 bases and J by 5 bases. Germline V gene sequence: CDR1 SGHRS, CDR2 YFSETQ. This CDR3 has 15 amino acids. The CDR3 bases are TGCGCCAGCGCATACGGGGTAGCGGGAGTTCACGAGCAGTACTTC. Translation gives CASAYGVAGVHEQYF.

Worth noting for this clonotype: A read error may explain this, as a much larger clone is one base away. The rearrangement links TRBV29-1 to TRBJ1-1; no firm D call. There are 10 residues in the CDR3. V was trimmed by 6 bases and J by 6 bases, leaving 8 bases between them. Germline V gives CDR1 SQVTM, CDR2 ANQGSEA. The CDR3 sequence is CSVIDAEAFF. The CDR3 DNA reads TGCAGCGTCATAGACGCTGAAGCTTTCTTT.

The rearrangement joins TRBV7-8 to TRBJ1-1; maybe TRBD1 (5 bases). CDR1 is SGHVS, CDR2 FQNEAQ, per germline. V was clipped by 2 bases and J by 4 bases, with 11 bases between them. CDR3 length: 14 residues. CDR3 in amino acids: CASSLSGSGTEAFF. In DNA form, the CDR3 reads TGTGCCAGCAGCTTATCAGGGTCAGGCACTGAAGCTTTCTTT.

The chain links TRBV20-1 to TRBJ2-7; 11 nucleotides align to TRBD2. V lost 0 bases to trimming and J lost 3 bases; unmatched junction nucleotides: 4. This CDR3 region has 15 residues. Germline V CDR1 and CDR2: DFQATT, SNEGSKA (reference sequence). The CDR3 coding sequence is TGCAGTGCTAGAGATCCGCTAGCGGGAGGCTACGAGCAGTACTTC. Protein sequence: CSARDPLAGGYEQYF.

This clonotype was recorded at least ten times. This sequence joins TRBV7-2 and TRBJ2-7, with 9 bases that match TRBD2. J was trimmed by 0 bases and V by 5 bases; bases with no gene match: 11. The CDR3 has 17 amino acids. Germline loops: CDR1 SGHTA, CDR2 FQGNSA. DNA of the CDR3: TGTGCCAGCAGCCCCGGGGCCGGACTAGCGCGCTCCTACGAGCAGTACTTC. Its protein product is CASSPGAGLARSYEQYF.

This clonotype was detected many times. The chain is built from TRBV5-1 and TRBJ2-5, with TRBD1 as a possible D gene (6 bases). CDR3 length: 14 amino acids. V lost 4 bases, J lost 0 bases, and 10 bases lay in between. Per the germline V gene, CDR1 is SGHRS and CDR2 is YFSETQ. CDR3 amino acids: CASSPGQNQETQYF. As DNA, the CDR3 is TGCGCCAGCAGCCCCGGACAGAACCAAGAGACCCAGTACTTC. Combining the CDR3 with reference TRBV5-1 and TRBJ2-5 gives the whole variable domain KAGVTQTPRYLIKTRGQQVTLSCSPISGHRSVSWYQQTPGQGLQFLFEYFSETQRNKGNFPGRFSGRQFSNSRSEMNVSTLELGDSALYLCASSPGQNQETQYFGPGTRLLVL.